This paragraph covers one T cell receptor (beta chain) sequence. Under the authors' procedure: Amplification of reference gene primers was used by the study to estimate nucleated cell counts. The assay was immunoSEQ multiplex PCR, and TCRdb's table has in-frame clones only and misses some. The DNA gave D and trimming, while V, J and clone size come from that table. The sample contains about 87,000 clones, roughly 75% of which appear only once. The CDR3 length is 14 residues. The germline V gene encodes CDR1 LNHDA and CDR2 SQIVND (reference sequence). The V gene lost 7 bases and the J gene lost 4 bases, with 14 bases spanning the gap. The sample is drawn from a study of blood T cell repertoires in COVID-19. Turning to the study itself: Samples representing acute and convalescent COVID-19 were sourced from the United States, Italy and Spain. T cells, B-cell-depleted T cells, or PBMCs supplied cDNA or gDNA.

This TCR was sampled from a woman between 45 and 60 years old with acute or convalescent COVID-19. The genes are TRBV19 and TRBJ2-1; D not certain. The specimen was peripheral blood. The CDR3 sequence: CASTQEAEYNEQFF. DNA for the CDR3: TGTGCCAGTACCCAAGAGGCCGAATACAATGAGCAGTTCTTC.